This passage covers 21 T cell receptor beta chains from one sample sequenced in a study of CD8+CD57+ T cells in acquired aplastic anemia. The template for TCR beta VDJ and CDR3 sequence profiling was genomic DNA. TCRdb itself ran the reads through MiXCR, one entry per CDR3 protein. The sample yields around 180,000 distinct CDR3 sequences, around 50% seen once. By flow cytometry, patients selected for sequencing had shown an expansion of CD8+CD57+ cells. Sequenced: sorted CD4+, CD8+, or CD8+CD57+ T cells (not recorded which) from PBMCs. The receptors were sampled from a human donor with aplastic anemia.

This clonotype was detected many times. The CDR3 DNA is TGTGCCAGCAGCTTGGGTGTCAGCTCCTATAATTCACCCCTCCACTTT. Its translation: CASSLGVSSYNSPLHF. The V call is TRBV5-5, the J call TRBJ1-6; D unresolved. V shed 0 bases and J shed 0 bases, with 7 bases lying between them. Germline lookup yields CDR1 SGHKS and CDR2 YYEKEE (reference sequence). This CDR3 region has 16 residues.

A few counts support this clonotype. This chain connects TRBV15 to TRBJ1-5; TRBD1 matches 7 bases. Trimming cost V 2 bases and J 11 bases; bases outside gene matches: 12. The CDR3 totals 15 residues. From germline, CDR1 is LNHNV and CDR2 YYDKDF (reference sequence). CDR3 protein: CATSRPGTAVTAQHF. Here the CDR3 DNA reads TGTGCCACCAGCAGACCAGGGACAGCGGTCACGGCCCAGCATTTT. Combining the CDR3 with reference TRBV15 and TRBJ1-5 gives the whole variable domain DAMVIQNPRYQVTQFGKPVTLSCSQTLNHNVMYWYQQKSSQAPKLLFHYYDKDFNNEADTPDNFQSRRPNTSFCFLDIRSPGLGDTAMYLCATSRPGTAVTAQHFGDGTRLSIL.

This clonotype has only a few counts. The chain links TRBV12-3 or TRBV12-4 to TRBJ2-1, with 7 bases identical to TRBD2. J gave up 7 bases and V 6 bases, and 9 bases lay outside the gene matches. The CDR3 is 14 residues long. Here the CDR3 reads CASSRTSVVNEQFF. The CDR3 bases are TGTGCCAGCAGCCGGACTAGTGTGGTGAATGAGCAGTTCTTC.

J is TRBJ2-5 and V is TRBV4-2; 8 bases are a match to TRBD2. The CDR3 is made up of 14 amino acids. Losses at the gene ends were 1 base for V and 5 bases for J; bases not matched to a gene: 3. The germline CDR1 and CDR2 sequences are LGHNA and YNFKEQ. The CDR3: CASSQVGGVETQYF. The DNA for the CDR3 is TGTGCCAGCAGCCAAGTCGGGGGGGTGGAGACCCAGTACTTC.

The CDR3 sequence: CASSPAGTGFGYTF. The CDR3 coding sequence is TGTGCCAGCAGCCCGGCCGGGACAGGGTTTGGCTACACCTTC. The V and J genes are TRBV5-5 and TRBJ1-2; 9 bases match TRBD1. Germline V CDR1 and CDR2: SGHKS, YYEKEE (reference sequence). The J segment lost 7 bases and the V segment lost 4 bases, leaving 8 bases of the junction unmatched. The CDR3 is made up of 14 amino acids.

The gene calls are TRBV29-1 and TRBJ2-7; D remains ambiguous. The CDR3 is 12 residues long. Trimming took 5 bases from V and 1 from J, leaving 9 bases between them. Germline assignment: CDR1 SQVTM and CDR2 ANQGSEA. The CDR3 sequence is CSVKTHSYEQYF. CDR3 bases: TGCAGCGTTAAGACACATTCCTACGAGCAGTACTTC.

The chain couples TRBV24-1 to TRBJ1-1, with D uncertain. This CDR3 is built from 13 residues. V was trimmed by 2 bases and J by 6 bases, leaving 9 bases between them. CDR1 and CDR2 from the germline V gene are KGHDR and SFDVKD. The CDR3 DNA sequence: TGTGCCACCAGTGATTCCCCTCGGTCTGAAGCTTTCTTT. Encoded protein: CATSDSPRSEAFF.

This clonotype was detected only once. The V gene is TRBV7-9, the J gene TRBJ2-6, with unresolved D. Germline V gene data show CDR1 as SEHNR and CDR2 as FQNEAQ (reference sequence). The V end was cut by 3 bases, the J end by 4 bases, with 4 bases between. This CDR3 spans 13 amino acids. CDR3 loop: CASSLAGANVLTF. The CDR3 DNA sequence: TGTGCCAGCAGCTTGGCCGGGGCCAACGTCCTGACTTTC.

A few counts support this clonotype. The CDR3: CATSEHSGLAGTQFF. CDR3 DNA: TGTGCCACCAGTGAACACTCGGGACTAGCGGGAACGCAGTTCTTC. The chain recombines TRBV24-1 with TRBJ2-1; the match to TRBD2 covers 13 bases. The CDR3 loop spans 15 amino acids. Germline V gene lookup returns CDR1 KGHDR and CDR2 SFDVKD. V dropped 4 bases and J dropped 12; count of bases not matched to a gene: 8.

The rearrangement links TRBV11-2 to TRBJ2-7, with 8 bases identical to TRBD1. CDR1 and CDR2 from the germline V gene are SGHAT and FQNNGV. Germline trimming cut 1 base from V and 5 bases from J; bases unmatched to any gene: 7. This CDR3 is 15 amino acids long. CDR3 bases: TGTGCCAGCAGCTTAGGGGGGACAGGTCGGGACGAGCAGTACTTC. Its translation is CASSLGGTGRDEQYF.

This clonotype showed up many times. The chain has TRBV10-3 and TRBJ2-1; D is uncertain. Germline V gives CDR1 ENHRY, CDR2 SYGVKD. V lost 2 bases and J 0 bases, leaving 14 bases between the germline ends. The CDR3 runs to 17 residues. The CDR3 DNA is TGTGCCATCAGTGAGAAAAGCTGGAGAAGCTCCTACAATGAGCAGTTCTTC. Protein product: CAISEKSWRSSYNEQFF.

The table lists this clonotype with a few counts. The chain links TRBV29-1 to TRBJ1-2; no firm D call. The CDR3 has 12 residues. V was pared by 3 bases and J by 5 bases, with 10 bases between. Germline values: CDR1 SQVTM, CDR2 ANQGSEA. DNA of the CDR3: TGCAGCGTTGATCGCAGAGGATATGGCTACACCTTC. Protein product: CSVDRRGYGYTF.

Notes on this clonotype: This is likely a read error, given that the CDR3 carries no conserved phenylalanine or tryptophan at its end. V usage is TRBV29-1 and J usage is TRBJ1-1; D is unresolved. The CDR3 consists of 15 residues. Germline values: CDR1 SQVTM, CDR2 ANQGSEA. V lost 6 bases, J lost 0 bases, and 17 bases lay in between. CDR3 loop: CSVPNYGSMNTEAFS. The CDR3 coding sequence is TGCAGCGTCCCAAATTATGGCAGCATGAACACTGAAGCTTTCTCT.

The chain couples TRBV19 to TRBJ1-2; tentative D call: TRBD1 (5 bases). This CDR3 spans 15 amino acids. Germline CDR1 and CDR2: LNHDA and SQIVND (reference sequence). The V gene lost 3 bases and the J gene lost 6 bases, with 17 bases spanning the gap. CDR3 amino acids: CASSIGHGGGDGYTF. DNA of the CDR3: TGTGCCAGTAGTATCGGTCACGGGGGTGGAGATGGCTACACCTTC.

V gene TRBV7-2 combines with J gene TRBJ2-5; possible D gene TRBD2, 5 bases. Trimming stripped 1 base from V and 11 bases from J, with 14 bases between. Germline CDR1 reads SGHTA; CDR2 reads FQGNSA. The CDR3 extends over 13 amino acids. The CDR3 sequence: CASSLGEDWEQYF. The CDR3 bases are TGTGCCAGCAGCTTAGGCGAGGATTGGGAGCAGTACTTC.

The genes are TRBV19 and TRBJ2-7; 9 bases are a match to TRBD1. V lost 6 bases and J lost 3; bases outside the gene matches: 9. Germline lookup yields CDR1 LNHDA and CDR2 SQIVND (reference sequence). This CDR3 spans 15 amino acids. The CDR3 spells CASREQGALNYEQYF. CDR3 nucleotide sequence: TGTGCCAGTAGGGAACAGGGGGCCCTAAACTACGAGCAGTACTTC.

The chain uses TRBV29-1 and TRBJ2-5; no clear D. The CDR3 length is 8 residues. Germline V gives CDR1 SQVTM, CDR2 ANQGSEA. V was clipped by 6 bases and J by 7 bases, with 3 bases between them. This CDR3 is CSVGTQYF. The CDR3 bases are TGCAGCGTGGGGACCCAGTACTTC.

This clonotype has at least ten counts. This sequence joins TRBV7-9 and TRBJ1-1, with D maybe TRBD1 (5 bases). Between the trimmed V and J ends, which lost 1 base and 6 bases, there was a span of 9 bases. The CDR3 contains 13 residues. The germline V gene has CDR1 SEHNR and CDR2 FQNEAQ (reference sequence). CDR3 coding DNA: TGTGCCAGCAGCTTAGAGGGGATCGCTGAAGCTTTCTTT. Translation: CASSLEGIAEAFF.

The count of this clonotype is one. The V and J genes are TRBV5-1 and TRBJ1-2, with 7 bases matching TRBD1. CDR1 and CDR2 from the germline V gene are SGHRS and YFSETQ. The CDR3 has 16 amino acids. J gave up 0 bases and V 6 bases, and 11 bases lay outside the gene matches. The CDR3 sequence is CASTDLRQGTNYGYTF. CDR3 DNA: TGCGCCAGCACTGATCTTCGACAGGGAACTAACTATGGCTACACCTTC.

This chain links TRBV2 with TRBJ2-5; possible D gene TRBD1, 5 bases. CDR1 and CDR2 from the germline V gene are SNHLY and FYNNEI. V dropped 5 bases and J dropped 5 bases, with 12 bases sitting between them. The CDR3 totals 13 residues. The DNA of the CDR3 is TGTGCCAGCAGTAGGGGCAGGGATGAGACCCAGTACTTC. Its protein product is CASSRGRDETQYF.

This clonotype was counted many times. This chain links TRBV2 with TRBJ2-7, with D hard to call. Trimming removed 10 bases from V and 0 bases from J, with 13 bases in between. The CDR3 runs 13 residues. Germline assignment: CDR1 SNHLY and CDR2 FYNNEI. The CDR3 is CAMTVTSSYEQYF. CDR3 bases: TGTGCCATGACTGTGACGAGCTCCTACGAGCAGTACTTC.